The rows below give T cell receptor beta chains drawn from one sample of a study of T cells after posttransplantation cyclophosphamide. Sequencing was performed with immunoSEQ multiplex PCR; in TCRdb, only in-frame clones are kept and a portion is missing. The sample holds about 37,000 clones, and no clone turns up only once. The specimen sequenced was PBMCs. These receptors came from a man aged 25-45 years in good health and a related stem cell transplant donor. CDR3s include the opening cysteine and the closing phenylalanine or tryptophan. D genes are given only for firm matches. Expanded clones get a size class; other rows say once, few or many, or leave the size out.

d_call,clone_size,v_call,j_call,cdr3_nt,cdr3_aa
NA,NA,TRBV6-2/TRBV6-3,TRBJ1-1,TGTGCCAGCAGAACACAGGGTTGGAACACTGAAGCTTTCTTT,CASRTQGWNTEAFF
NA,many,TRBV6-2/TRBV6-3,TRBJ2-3,TGTGCCAGCAACCCCGGGACAATGACAACAGATACGCAGTATTTT,CASNPGTMTTDTQYF
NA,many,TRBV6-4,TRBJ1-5,TGTGCCAGCAGTCTAGAAAGCAATCAGCCCCAGCATTTT,CASSLESNQPQHF
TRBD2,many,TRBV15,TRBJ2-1,TGTGCCACCCAACTAAGAACGGGGGGTCACAATGAGCAGTTCTTC,CATQLRTGGHNEQFF
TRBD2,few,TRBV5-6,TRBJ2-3,TGTGCCAGCAGCTCGAGGGGGACTAGCGGCACAGATACGCAGTATTTT,CASSSRGTSGTDTQYF
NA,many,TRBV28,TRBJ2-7,TGTGCCAGCAGTAAGCCTGAGGGGGGGCGATACGAGCAGTACTTC,CASSKPEGGRYEQYF
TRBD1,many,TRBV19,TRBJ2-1,TGTGCCAGTACTACGACAGGGAAGATGGACAATGAGCAGTTCTTC,CASTTTGKMDNEQFF
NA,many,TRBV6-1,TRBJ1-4,TGTGCCAGCAACAGACAAATAAATGAAAAACTGTTTTTT,CASNRQINEKLFF
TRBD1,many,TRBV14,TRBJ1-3,TGTGCCAGCAGCCACCGGACAGGGCGGGGAAACACCATATATTTT,CASSHRTGRGNTIYF
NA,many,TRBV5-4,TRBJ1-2,TGTGCCAGCAGCTCCGGGACATCGCCGGGCGGCTACACCTTC,CASSSGTSPGGYTF
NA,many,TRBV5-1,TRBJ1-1,TGCGCCAGCAGCATAGGGGAAGGGACTGAAGCTTTCTTT,CASSIGEGTEAFF
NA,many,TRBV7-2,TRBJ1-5,TGTGCCAGCAGCTTAGATGGCAAAGGGGAACAGCCCCAGCATTTT,CASSLDGKGEQPQHF
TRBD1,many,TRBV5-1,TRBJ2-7,TGCGCCAGCAGCTTGGGCTGGACAGGGTCATTGGACGAGCAGTACTTC,CASSLGWTGSLDEQYF
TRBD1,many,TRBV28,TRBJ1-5,TGTGCCAGCAGTCCGCTGAGGGGGCTCCAGCATTTT,CASSPLRGLQHF
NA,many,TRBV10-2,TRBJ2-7,TGCGCCAGCACCCACATATCCGAGCAGTACTTC,CASTHISEQYF
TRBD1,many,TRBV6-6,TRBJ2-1,TGTGCCAGCAGTCGCGGGGGGACAGGGGTGAATGAGCAGTTCTTC,CASSRGGTGVNEQFF
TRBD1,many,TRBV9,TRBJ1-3,TGTGCCAGCAGCGAACAGGGGTGGGGAAACACCATATATTTT,CASSEQGWGNTIYF
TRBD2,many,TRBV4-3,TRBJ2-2,TGCGCCAGCAGCCAAGAGGGGGGGGCCGGGGAGCTGTTTTTT,CASSQEGGAGELFF
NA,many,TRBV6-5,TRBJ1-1,TGTGCCAGCAGTTTAGACAACGTGAACACTGAAGCTTTCTTT,CASSLDNVNTEAFF
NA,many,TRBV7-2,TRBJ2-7,TGTGCCAGCAGCTTGGGGCGGGGTAGCTCCTACGAGCAGTACTTC,CASSLGRGSSYEQYF
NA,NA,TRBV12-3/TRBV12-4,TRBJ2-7,TGTGCCAGCAGTCCTACACCAGGCTACGAGCAGTACTTC,CASSPTPGYEQYF
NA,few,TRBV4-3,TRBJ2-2,TGCGCCAGCAGCCAATTAGCCACCGGGGAGCTGTTTTTT,CASSQLATGELFF
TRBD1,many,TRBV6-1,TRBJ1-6,TGTGCCAGCGACAGGGGGCATTCACCCCTCCACTTT,CASDRGHSPLHF
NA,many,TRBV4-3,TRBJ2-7,TGCGCCAGCAGCCAAGGCCCCAGTTGGGAGCAGTACTTC,CASSQGPSWEQYF
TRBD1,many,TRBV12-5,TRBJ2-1,TGTGCTAGTGGCCCGAGGGGACAGGTCTCCTACAATGAGCAGTTCTTC,CASGPRGQVSYNEQFF